Below are 17 T cell receptor beta chains sequenced from a single sample in a study of CD4 T cells in relation to SARS-CoV-2 and coronaviruses. CD4+ T cells from unexposed donors were obtained before the COVID-19 pandemic (2011-2018). CD4+ T cells were isolated from the cells after about 11 days of culture. Clones were read by immunoSEQ multiplex PCR, and TCRdb kept only the in-frame ones, dropping some. The sample carries some 26,000 clones, around two thirds recorded once. For these TCRs, the target antigens are not known. Sequences were obtained from CD4+ T cells from PBMCs, cultured in vitro. All receptors come from a human donor in good health.

The chain has TRBV25-1 and TRBJ1-6, with 7 bases aligning to TRBD1. Germline assignment: CDR1 MGHDK and CDR2 SYGVNS. Trimming took 5 bases from V and 9 from J; bases not matched to a gene: 16. CDR3 length equals 17 residues. Written as DNA, the CDR3 is TGTGCCAGCAGTCCCCCTGGGGTAGGGGGCGCCGGTTCACCCCTCCACTTT. Translated: CASSPPGVGGAGSPLHF.

This clone was recorded once. CDR3 coding DNA: TGTGCCAGCAGCCAAAATGTTGGGGGACGTGCCGACCCCGAGACCCAGTACTTC. Translating gives CASSQNVGGRADPETQYF. The V gene is TRBV3-1 (or the pseudogene TRBV3-2), the J gene TRBJ2-5; D is tentatively TRBD1 or TRBD2 (5 bases each). Between the trimmed V and J ends, which lost 2 bases and 5 bases, there was a span of 24 bases. The CDR3 runs 18 residues. The V gene's germline CDR1 is LGHDT and CDR2 YNNKEL (reference sequence).

This rearrangement joins TRBV14 to TRBJ1-4; D not resolved. The germline V gene has CDR1 SGHDN and CDR2 FVKESK. The V end lost 1 base, the J end lost 8 bases, and 11 bases lay between the germline ends. The length of the CDR3 is 14 residues. CDR3 amino acids: CASSQVGGYEKLFF. The CDR3 DNA reads TGTGCCAGCAGCCAAGTAGGAGGGTACGAAAAACTGTTTTTT.

The chain couples TRBV10-3 to TRBJ2-1, with D perhaps TRBD2 (6 bases). This CDR3 is built from 15 residues. The germline CDR1 and CDR2 sequences are ENHRY and SYGVKD. V lost 6 bases, J lost 8 bases, and 20 bases lay in between. CDR3 amino acids: CAISPGLKSVHEQFF. DNA for the CDR3: TGTGCCATCAGCCCCGGACTAAAGTCAGTGCATGAGCAGTTCTTC.

The rearrangement joins TRBV7-6 to TRBJ2-5; 12 positions match TRBD2. The germline CDR1 and CDR2 sequences are SGHVS and FNYEAQ. This CDR3 has 17 residues. V shed 5 bases and J 7 bases; nucleotides not matched to a gene: 14. Here the CDR3 reads CASSPWTSGEDVGTQYF. For the CDR3, the DNA is TGTGCCAGCAGCCCCTGGACTAGCGGGGAGGATGTAGGGACCCAGTACTTC.

The rearrangement uses TRBV5-4 and TRBJ1-1; D gene uncertain. Trimming took 0 bases from V and 0 from J, leaving 3 bases between them. The CDR3 runs 13 residues. In germline, CDR1 is SGHNT, CDR2 YYREEE (reference sequence). The CDR3 spells CASSLGVNTEAFF. The CDR3 DNA reads TGTGCCAGCAGCTTGGGAGTGAACACTGAAGCTTTCTTT.

Only a few counts were recorded for this clone. V and J are TRBV2 and TRBJ2-3; D unclear. The V end lost 6 bases, the J end lost 11 bases, and 15 bases lay between the germline ends. Germline V gives CDR1 SNHLY, CDR2 FYNNEI. CDR3 length: 12 amino acids. The CDR3 spells CASSPSGTVQYF. The CDR3 bases are TGTGCCAGCAGCCCCTCAGGTACTGTGCAGTATTTT.

This clone was seen more than once but under ten times. The chain employs TRBV5-4 and TRBJ1-2, with D unresolved. The germline V gene encodes CDR1 SGHNT and CDR2 YYREEE (reference sequence). This CDR3 comprises 14 residues. V was clipped by 0 bases and J by 3 bases, with 9 bases between them. CDR3 sequence: CASSLVGRDYGYTF. CDR3 nucleotide sequence: TGTGCCAGCAGCTTGGTTGGGAGAGACTATGGCTACACCTTC.

In the case of this clone: Relative to the germline gene, one junction end is altered; a read error may explain this. The chain has TRBV3-1 (or the pseudogene TRBV3-2) and TRBJ1-2; D is perhaps TRBD1 (5 bases). CDR3 length: 13 amino acids. Germline values: CDR1 LGHDT, CDR2 YNNKEL (reference sequence). CDR3 nucleotides: TGTGCCAGCAGCCAATTTGTAGGCCAACAGGTGTTCTTC. This translates into CASSQFVGQQVFF.

The chain recombines TRBV28 with TRBJ1-3; tentative D call: TRBD1 (6 bases). CDR1 is MDHEN, CDR2 SYDVKM, per germline. The CDR3 totals 17 residues. The ends were cut back, 3 bases at V and 10 bases at J, with 25 bases in the middle. The CDR3 here is CASSFPAGAPLETTIYF. CDR3 coding DNA: TGTGCCAGCAGTTTTCCCGCAGGGGCCCCTCTGGAAACAACCATATATTTT.

In DNA, the CDR3 is TGTGCCAGCAGCCAAGTCCCAGGAGGAGCAACTAATGAAAAACTGTTTTTT. This translates into CASSQVPGGATNEKLFF. The rearrangement joins TRBV14 to TRBJ1-4; D unclear. Germline CDR1 is SGHDN and CDR2 is FVKESK. The germline V and J ends were trimmed by 1 base and 0 bases, with 12 bases remaining between them. The CDR3 contains 17 residues. Full variable domain (outside the CDR3, taken from reference TRBV14 and TRBJ1-4): EAGVTQFPSHSVIEKGQTVTLRCDPISGHDNLYWYRRVMGKEIKFLLHFVKESKQDESGMPNNRFLAERTGGTYSTLKVQPAELEDSGVYFCASSQVPGGATNEKLFFGSGTQLSVL.

The rearrangement links TRBV29-1 to TRBJ2-3; TRBD1 aligns across 8 bases. This CDR3 has 16 residues. Trimming removed 1 base from V and 3 bases from J; junction bases left unmatched: 9. Per germline, CDR1 SQVTM and CDR2 ANQGSEA. CDR3 protein: CSVEGPDRGWTDTQYF. The CDR3 DNA is TGCAGCGTTGAAGGGCCTGACAGGGGTTGGACAGATACGCAGTATTTT.

V and J are TRBV2 and TRBJ2-1, with 11 nucleotides matching TRBD2. The CDR3 is 15 amino acids. Trimming at V came to 6 bases and at J to 6 bases, leaving 7 bases not matched to a gene. The germline V gene encodes CDR1 SNHLY and CDR2 FYNNEI. For the CDR3, the DNA is TGTGCCAGCAGGGGGGGGACTAGCGGTTCCAATGAGCAGTTCTTC. This encodes CASRGGTSGSNEQFF. The full variable domain, with the rest looked up from reference TRBV2 and TRBJ2-1, is EPEVTQTPSHQVTQMGQEVILRCVPISNHLYFYWYRQILGQKVEFLVSFYNNEISEKSEIFDDQFSVERPDGSNFTLKIRSTKLEDSAMYFCASRGGTSGSNEQFFGPGTRLTVL.

The chain uses TRBV25-1 and TRBJ2-5; D is undetermined. Trimming removed 2 bases at V and 1 base at J, with 5 bases between. Germline CDR1 and CDR2: MGHDK and SYGVNS. This CDR3 is built from 13 residues. DNA for the CDR3: TGTGCCAGCAGTGAAAGGCCCCAAGAGACCCAGTACTTC. Translated, it gives CASSERPQETQYF.

The V and J genes are TRBV7-8 and TRBJ1-1, with D uncertain. There are 16 residues in the CDR3. Germline-derived CDR1 and CDR2 are SGHVS and FQNEAQ. V lost 0 bases and J 0 bases, leaving 11 bases between the germline ends. This CDR3 is CASSLARAALNTEAFF. In nucleotides, the CDR3 is TGTGCCAGCAGCTTAGCCCGGGCAGCCCTGAACACTGAAGCTTTCTTT.

DNA of the CDR3: TGTGCCATCGAGTCCTACTCTGGAAACACCATATATTTT. Translated: CAIESYSGNTIYF. The rearrangement joins TRBV10-3 to TRBJ1-3; D remains ambiguous. The V gene lost 8 bases and the J gene lost 0 bases, with 8 bases spanning the gap. The CDR3 totals 13 residues. In germline, CDR1 is ENHRY, CDR2 SYGVKD.

The chain combines TRBV21-1 with TRBJ2-4; the table's TRBD1 call for D was not verified on the DNA. TRBV21-1 counts as a pseudogene. This CDR3 region has 16 residues. CDR3 region: CASSKRDRRAKNIQYF. DNA for the CDR3: TGTGCCAGCAGCAAACGGGACAGGAGAGCCAAAAACATTCAGTACTTC.